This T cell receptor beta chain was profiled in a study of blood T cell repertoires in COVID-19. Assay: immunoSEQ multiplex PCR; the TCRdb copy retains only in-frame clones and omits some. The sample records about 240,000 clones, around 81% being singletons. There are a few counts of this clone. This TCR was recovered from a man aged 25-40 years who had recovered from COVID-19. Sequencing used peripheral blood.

As DNA, the CDR3 is TGTGCCAGCAGCTTATATACGAGTAGCACAGATACGCAGTATTTT. Amino acids: CASSLYTSSTDTQYF. The chain links TRBV5-4 to TRBJ2-3; D uncertain. V was clipped by 2 bases and J by 0 bases, with 10 bases between them. Per the germline V gene, CDR1 is SGHNT and CDR2 is YYREEE (reference sequence). There are 15 residues in the CDR3.